These 6 T cell receptor beta chains were sequenced from one sample in a study of cytomegalovirus exposure and HLA in healthy donors. Sequencing used immunoSEQ multiplex PCR; TCRdb keeps in-frame clones, though not all of them. The data hold 120,000 to 150,000 clones, with about nine tenths observed a single time. What was sequenced was PBMCs. The source of these receptors is a young man in good health and CMV-seropositive.

Notes on this clone: Other DNA sequences in this sample translate to the same CDR3. The CDR3 reads CASSLAGATNEKLFF. The CDR3 DNA sequence: TGCGCCAGCAGCTTGGCGGGAGCAACTAATGAAAAACTGTTTTTT. The chain has TRBV5-1 and TRBJ1-4; D not certain. CDR1 is SGHRS, CDR2 YFSETQ, per germline. V shed 0 bases and J shed 0 bases, with 6 bases lying between them. The CDR3 consists of 15 residues.

This chain joins TRBV6-5 and TRBJ1-1; TRBD1 matches at 8 bases. The CDR3 has 16 amino acids. With V trimmed by 2 bases and J by 5 bases, 10 bases remained unmatched. Germline lookup yields CDR1 MNHEY and CDR2 SVGAGI. In nucleotides, the CDR3 is TGTGCCAGCAGTTACACCAGACAGGGGAGAAGAACTGAAGCTTTCTTT. Translated: CASSYTRQGRRTEAFF.

The chain carries TRBV30 and TRBJ2-7, with TRBD1 as a possible D gene (6 bases). This CDR3 comprises 13 residues. The germline V gene encodes CDR1 GTSNPN and CDR2 SVGIG (reference sequence). V was trimmed by 1 base and J by 1 base, leaving 8 bases between them. For the CDR3, the DNA is TGTGCCTGGAGTGAGGGGGTATCCTACGAGCAGTACTTC. Translating gives CAWSEGVSYEQYF.

CDR3 loop: CASSATGTRTLAGKNIQYF. The DNA for the CDR3 is TGTGCCAGTAGTGCAACCGGGACTAGAACGCTAGCCGGCAAAAACATTCAGTACTTC. The V call is TRBV19, the J call TRBJ2-4; TRBD2 agrees at 8 bases. Trimming removed 5 bases from V and 3 bases from J; junction bases left unmatched: 18. CDR3 length equals 19 residues. The germline gives CDR1 LNHDA, CDR2 SQIVND (reference sequence).

This chain uses TRBV7-3 with TRBJ2-1; possible D gene TRBD2, 7 bases. Trimming stripped 5 bases from V and 5 bases from J, with 22 bases between. CDR1 and CDR2 from the germline V gene are SGHTA and FQGTGA. This CDR3 has 17 residues. The CDR3 DNA is TGTGCCAGCAGCGAAGGAGGGGGGGCCCTCTACGACAATGAGCAGTTCTTC. As protein: CASSEGGGALYDNEQFF.

J is TRBJ1-1 and V is TRBV5-1; TRBD1 agrees at 7 bases. The CDR3 is made up of 15 amino acids. From germline, CDR1 is SGHRS and CDR2 YFSETQ. V was clipped by 2 bases and J by 1 base; unmatched bases: 5. The CDR3 region has the DNA TGCGCCAGCAGCTTAGCACAGGGGCAGAACACTGAAGCTTTCTTT. Its translation: CASSLAQGQNTEAFF.